The clone carrying this TCR beta chain was observed a handful of times. Its antigen is currently unknown. Germline V gene lookup returns CDR1 KGHDR and CDR2 SFDVKD. V dropped 4 bases and J dropped 9; count of bases not matched to a gene: 10. This CDR3 contains 16 residues. These data come from a study of blood T cells in healthy people across ages. Then a second PCR, running roughly 7 to 11 cycles, was carried out with a sample-barcoded 5' primer and a J-beta primer mix. TCRdb fed the 5' RACE reads into MiXCR, producing one record per CDR3 protein. The table lists some 760,000 distinct CDR3 sequences, roughly 25% of them singletons. Study conclusions and caveats: Unsorted PBMCs prevented conclusive naive versus antigen-experienced comparison.

The sample was also reused in another study, on T cells of mothers and their children.

The J gene is TRBJ2-3, the V gene TRBV24-1; 12 nucleotides align to TRBD1. The source is a boy aged 5-17 years in good health. Sequenced material: blood. The chain's CDR3 is CATSDTGTGGGETQYF. As DNA, the CDR3 is TGTGCCACCAGTGACACCGGGACAGGGGGCGGAGAGACGCAGTATTTT.